Each of the 14 T cell receptor beta chains below was sequenced from the same sample in a study of T cell responses to AZD1222 COVID-19 vaccine. Only in-frame clones appear in the TCRdb table, and some are missing; sequencing was by immunoSEQ multiplex PCR. The sample yields roughly 150,000 clones, around 91% seen once. The sample in question was peripheral blood, obtained on day 0 of AZD1222 vaccination. These receptors all stem from an adult in good health.

Only a few counts were recorded for this clone. The CDR3 DNA is TGTGCCAGCAGCCCGAAAGCGGGAGACCACGAGCAGTACTTC. Its protein product is CASSPKAGDHEQYF. V gene TRBV7-6 combines with J gene TRBJ2-7; 8 nucleotides match TRBD2. Germline V lookup: CDR1 SGHVS, CDR2 FNYEAQ. CDR3 size: 14 residues. V was clipped by 5 bases and J by 5 bases; unmatched bases: 8. The variable domain in full, completed from reference TRBV7-6 and TRBJ2-7, reads GAGVSQSPRYKVTKRGQDVALRCDPISGHVSLYWYRQALGQGPEFLTYFNYEAQQDKSGLPNDRFSAERPEGSISTLTIQRTEQRDSAMYRCASSPKAGDHEQYFGPGTRLTVT.

This rearrangement joins TRBV6-5 to TRBJ1-6; D unclear. There are 12 residues in the CDR3. The V end lost 6 bases, the J end lost 7 bases, and 7 bases lay between the germline ends. Germline V gene data show CDR1 as MNHEY and CDR2 as SVGAGI. The CDR3 here is CASRALNSPLHF. CDR3 nucleotides: TGTGCCAGCAGGGCACTGAATTCACCCCTCCACTTT.

The chain links TRBV11-2 to TRBJ2-1, with TRBD2 matching over 11 bases. The CDR3 contains 15 residues. Per the germline V gene, CDR1 is SGHAT and CDR2 is FQNNGV. V shed 7 bases and J 4 bases; nucleotides not matched to a gene: 6. In DNA, the CDR3 is TGTGCCAGCACCCCGACTAGCGGGATATACAATGAGCAGTTCTTC. It translates to CASTPTSGIYNEQFF.

J is TRBJ1-2 and V is TRBV6-6, with TRBD1 identical over 12 bases. Trimming took 7 bases from V and 8 from J; bases not matched to a gene: 14. Germline CDR1 is MNHNY and CDR2 is SVGAGI (reference sequence). The CDR3 runs 16 residues. CDR3 DNA: TGTGCCAGCAACGATCCCGGGACAGGGGGCTTCGGGGGCTACACCTTC. Translating it yields CASNDPGTGGFGGYTF.

The table lists this clone with a few counts. CDR3 bases: TGCGCCAGCAGCTCGGGAAGGGCTCGGGAGACCCAGTACTTC. It codes for CASSSGRARETQYF. This chain links TRBV5-1 with TRBJ2-5; maybe TRBD2 (5 bases). This CDR3 is built from 14 residues. Germline V gene lookup returns CDR1 SGHRS and CDR2 YFSETQ. Trimming shortened V by 3 bases and J by 5 bases, and 14 bases separated the two germline ends.

This clone was counted only a few times. The J gene is TRBJ2-2, the V gene TRBV28; a weak D match, TRBD1 (5 bases). Germline V gene lookup returns CDR1 MDHEN and CDR2 SYDVKM. V lost 3 bases to trimming and J lost 3 bases, with 11 bases between them. The CDR3 covers 15 residues. CDR3 sequence reads: CASSFGQGHTGELFF. CDR3 in DNA: TGTGCCAGCAGTTTTGGGCAGGGCCACACCGGGGAGCTGTTTTTT.

The V gene is TRBV6-2 or TRBV6-3, the J gene TRBJ2-7; D unresolved. The CDR3 totals 12 residues. Per germline, CDR1 MNHEY and CDR2 SVGEGT. V gave up 0 bases and J gave up 6 bases, with 6 bases separating them. This chain's CDR3 is CASSYSLREQYF. CDR3 nucleotides: TGTGCCAGCAGTTACTCCCTCCGCGAGCAGTACTTC.

The J gene is TRBJ1-3, the V gene TRBV5-5; no reliable D call. Germline CDR1 reads SGHKS; CDR2 reads YYEKEE (reference sequence). The CDR3 has 16 amino acids. With 2 bases removed from V and 0 bases from J, the gap between germline ends came to 12 bases. CDR3 in amino acids: CASSFSAQSSGNTIYF. Here the CDR3 DNA reads TGTGCCAGCAGCTTTTCAGCCCAAAGCTCTGGAAACACCATATATTTT.

The chain recombines TRBV3-1 (or the pseudogene TRBV3-2) with TRBJ2-5; 8 positions match TRBD2. CDR3 size: 14 residues. The V gene end was trimmed by 1 base and the J gene end by 2 bases; junction bases not matched to a gene: 0. The germline CDR1 and CDR2 sequences are LGHDT and YNNKEL (reference sequence). The DNA of the CDR3 is TGTGCCAGCAGCCAAGGACTAGCGCAAGAGACCCAGTACTTC. Protein sequence: CASSQGLAQETQYF.

The chain joins TRBV6-5 to TRBJ1-1; D unclear. CDR1 is MNHEY, CDR2 SVGAGI, per germline. The CDR3 length is 11 residues. V was clipped by 2 bases and J by 6 bases, with 4 bases between them. CDR3 region: CASSYGAEAFF. CDR3 in DNA: TGTGCCAGCAGTTACGGAGCTGAAGCTTTCTTT.

Notes on this clone: Other DNA sequences within the sample encode an identical CDR3. This chain connects TRBV18 to TRBJ1-1; the match to TRBD1 covers 9 bases. The junction had 2 bases not matched to a gene; V was cut back by 3 bases and J by 0 bases. Germline V lookup: CDR1 KGHSH, CDR2 LQKENI. This CDR3 has 15 amino acids. The DNA for the CDR3 is TGTGCCAGCTCACCGGGACAGGGCATGAACACTGAAGCTTTCTTT. It codes for CASSPGQGMNTEAFF.

The chain couples TRBV7-9 to TRBJ1-4; D remains unclear. The germline V gene encodes CDR1 SEHNR and CDR2 FQNEAQ (reference sequence). This CDR3 contains 16 residues. Trimming cost V 1 base and J 0 bases, with 9 bases left between them. As DNA, the CDR3 is TGTGCCAGCAGCTTAGGTTGGCAGTCAACTAATGAAAAACTGTTTTTT. It is translated as CASSLGWQSTNEKLFF. Full variable domain (missing parts from reference TRBV7-9 and TRBJ1-4): DTGVSQNPRHKITKRGQNVTFRCDPISEHNRLYWYRQTLGQGPEFLTYFQNEAQLEKSRLLSDRFSAERPKGSFSTLEIQRTEQGDSAMYLCASSLGWQSTNEKLFFGSGTQLSVL.

The rearrangement links TRBV5-1 to TRBJ2-3; TRBD1 is a possible D gene (6 bases). Germline values: CDR1 SGHRS, CDR2 YFSETQ. This CDR3 has 14 residues. The V end lost 2 bases, the J end lost 4 bases, and 11 bases lay between the germline ends. Here the CDR3 reads CASSFGQGPDTQYF. The CDR3 nucleotides read TGCGCCAGCAGCTTCGGGCAGGGGCCAGATACGCAGTATTTT. Combining the CDR3 with reference TRBV5-1 and TRBJ2-3 gives the whole variable domain KAGVTQTPRYLIKTRGQQVTLSCSPISGHRSVSWYQQTPGQGLQFLFEYFSETQRNKGNFPGRFSGRQFSNSRSEMNVSTLELGDSALYLCASSFGQGPDTQYFGPGTRLTVL.

The chain employs TRBV7-9 and TRBJ2-1; 9 positions match TRBD2. The length of the CDR3 is 15 residues. The V segment lost 5 bases and the J segment 9 bases; nucleotides outside the gene matches: 11. In germline, CDR1 is SEHNR, CDR2 FQNEAQ (reference sequence). In DNA form, the CDR3 reads TGTGCCAGCAGCCCCCCAACGGGACTAGCCTCTGAGCAGTTCTTC. Translated: CASSPPTGLASEQFF.